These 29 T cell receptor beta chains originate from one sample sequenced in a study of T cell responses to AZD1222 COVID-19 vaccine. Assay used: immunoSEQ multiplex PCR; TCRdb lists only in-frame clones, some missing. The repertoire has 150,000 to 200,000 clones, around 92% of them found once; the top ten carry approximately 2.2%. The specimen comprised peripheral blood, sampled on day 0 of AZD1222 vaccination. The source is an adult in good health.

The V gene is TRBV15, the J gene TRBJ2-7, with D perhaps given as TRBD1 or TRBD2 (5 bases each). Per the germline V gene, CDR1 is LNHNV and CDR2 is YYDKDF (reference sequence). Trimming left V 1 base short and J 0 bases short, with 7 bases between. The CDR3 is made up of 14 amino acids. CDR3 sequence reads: CATSRGGSSYEQYF. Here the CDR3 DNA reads TGTGCCACCAGCAGAGGGGGGAGCTCCTACGAGCAGTACTTC.

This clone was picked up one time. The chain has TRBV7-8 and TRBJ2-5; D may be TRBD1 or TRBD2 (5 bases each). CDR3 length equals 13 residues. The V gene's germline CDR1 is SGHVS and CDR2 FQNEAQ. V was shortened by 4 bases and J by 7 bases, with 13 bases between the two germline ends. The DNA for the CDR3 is TGTGCCAGCAGCTCACCCCAGAGGGGGACCCAGTACTTC. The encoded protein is CASSSPQRGTQYF. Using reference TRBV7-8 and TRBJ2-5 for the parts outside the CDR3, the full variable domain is GAGVSQSPRYKVAKRGQDVALRCDPISGHVSLFWYQQALGQGPEFLTYFQNEAQLDKSGLPSDRFFAERPEGSVSTLKIQRTQQEDSAVYLCASSSPQRGTQYFGPGTRLLVL.

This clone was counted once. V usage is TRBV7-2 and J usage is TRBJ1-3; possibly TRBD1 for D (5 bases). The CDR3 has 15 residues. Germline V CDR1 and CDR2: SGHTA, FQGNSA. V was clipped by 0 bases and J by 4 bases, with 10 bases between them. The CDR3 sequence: CASSLAGGVGNTIYF. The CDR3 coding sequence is TGTGCCAGCAGCTTAGCGGGAGGGGTAGGAAACACCATATATTTT. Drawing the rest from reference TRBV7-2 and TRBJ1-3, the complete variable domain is GAGVSQSPSNKVTEKGKDVELRCDPISGHTALYWYRQSLGQGLEFLIYFQGNSAPDKSGLPSDRFSAERTGGSVSTLTIQRTQQEDSAVYLCASSLAGGVGNTIYFGEGSWLTVV.

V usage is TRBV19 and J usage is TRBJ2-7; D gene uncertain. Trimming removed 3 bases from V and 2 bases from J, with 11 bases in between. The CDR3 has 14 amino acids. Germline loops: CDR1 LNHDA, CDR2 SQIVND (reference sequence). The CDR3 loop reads CASSMGFPPYEQYF. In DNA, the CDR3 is TGTGCCAGTAGTATGGGGTTCCCCCCCTACGAGCAGTACTTC.

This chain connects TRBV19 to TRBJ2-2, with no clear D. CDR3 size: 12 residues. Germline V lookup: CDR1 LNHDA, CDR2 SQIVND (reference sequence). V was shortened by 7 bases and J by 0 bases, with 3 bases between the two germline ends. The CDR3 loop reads CASNTNTGELFF. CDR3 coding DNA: TGTGCCAGTAACACGAACACCGGGGAGCTGTTTTTT. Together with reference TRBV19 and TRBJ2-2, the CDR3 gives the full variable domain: DGGITQSPKYLFRKEGQNVTLSCEQNLNHDAMYWYRQDPGQGLRLIYYSQIVNDFQKGDIAEGYSVSREKKESFPLTVTSAQKNPTAFYLCASNTNTGELFFGEGSRLTVL.

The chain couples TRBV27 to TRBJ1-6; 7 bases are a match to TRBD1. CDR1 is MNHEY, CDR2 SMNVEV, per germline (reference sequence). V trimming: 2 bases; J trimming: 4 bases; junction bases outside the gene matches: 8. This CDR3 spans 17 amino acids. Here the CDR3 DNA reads TGTGCCAGCAGTTTACGGACAGGTCGTGCTTATAATTCACCCCTCCACTTT. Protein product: CASSLRTGRAYNSPLHF.

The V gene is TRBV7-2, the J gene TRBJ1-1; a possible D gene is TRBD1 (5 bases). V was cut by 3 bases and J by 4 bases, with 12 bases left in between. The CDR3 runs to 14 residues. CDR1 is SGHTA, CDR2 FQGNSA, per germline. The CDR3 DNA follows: TGTGCCAGCAGCTTGGGACGGGGGAGCACTGAAGCTTTCTTT. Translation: CASSLGRGSTEAFF.

The CDR3 bases are TGTGCCAGCAGTCCGCTAGGCGGTACGAACACCGGGGAGCTGTTTTTT. Translated, it gives CASSPLGGTNTGELFF. The rearrangement joins TRBV6-2 or TRBV6-3 to TRBJ2-2; D is uncertain. This CDR3 is built from 16 residues. V was clipped by 5 bases and J by 0 bases, with 13 bases between them. Germline V gene sequence: CDR1 MNHEY, CDR2 SVGEGT.

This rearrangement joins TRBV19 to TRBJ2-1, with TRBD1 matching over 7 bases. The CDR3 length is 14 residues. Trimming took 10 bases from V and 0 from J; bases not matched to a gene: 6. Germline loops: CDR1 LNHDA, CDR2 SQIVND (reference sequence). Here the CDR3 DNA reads TGTGCCACTAACCGGGACAGCTCCTACAATGAGCAGTTCTTC. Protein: CATNRDSSYNEQFF.

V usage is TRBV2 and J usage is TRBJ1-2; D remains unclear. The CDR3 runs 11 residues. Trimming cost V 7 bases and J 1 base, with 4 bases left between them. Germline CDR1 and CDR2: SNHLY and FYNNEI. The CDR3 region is CASNLNYGYTF. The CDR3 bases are TGTGCCAGCAATCTTAACTATGGCTACACCTTC.

The CDR3 reads CASSLVEERVKNIQYF. Written as DNA, the CDR3 is TGCGCCAGCAGCTTGGTCGAGGAGCGAGTCAAAAACATTCAGTACTTC. V and J are TRBV5-1 and TRBJ2-4; D call uncertain. Trimming shortened V by 0 bases and J by 3 bases, and 13 bases separated the two germline ends. Per germline, CDR1 SGHRS and CDR2 YFSETQ. The length of the CDR3 is 16 residues.

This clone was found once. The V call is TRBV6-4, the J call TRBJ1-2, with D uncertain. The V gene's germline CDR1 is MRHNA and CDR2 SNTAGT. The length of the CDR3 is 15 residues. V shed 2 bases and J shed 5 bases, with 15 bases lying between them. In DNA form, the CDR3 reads TGTGCCAGCAGTGACACCGGGGAGAGATTGTATGGCTACACCTTC. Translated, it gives CASSDTGERLYGYTF.

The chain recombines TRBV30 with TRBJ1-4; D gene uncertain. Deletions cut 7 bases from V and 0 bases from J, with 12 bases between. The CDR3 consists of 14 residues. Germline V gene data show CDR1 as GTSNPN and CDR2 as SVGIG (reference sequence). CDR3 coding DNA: TGTGCCTCAACGGGGATAGCAACTAATGAAAAACTGTTTTTT. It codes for CASTGIATNEKLFF.

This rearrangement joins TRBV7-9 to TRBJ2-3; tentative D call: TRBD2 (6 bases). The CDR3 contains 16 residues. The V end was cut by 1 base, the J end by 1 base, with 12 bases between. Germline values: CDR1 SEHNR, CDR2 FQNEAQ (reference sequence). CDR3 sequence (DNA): TGTGCCAGCAGCTTAGTCCTTTCGGGGGGCACAGATACGCAGTATTTT. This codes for CASSLVLSGGTDTQYF.

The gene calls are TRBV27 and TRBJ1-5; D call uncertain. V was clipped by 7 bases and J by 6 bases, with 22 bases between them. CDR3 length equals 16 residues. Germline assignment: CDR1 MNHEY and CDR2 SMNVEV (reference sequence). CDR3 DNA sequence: TGTGCCAGCAAGGGATCGGCCGCCGGTGCGGGTCAGCCCCAGCATTTT. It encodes CASKGSAAGAGQPQHF.

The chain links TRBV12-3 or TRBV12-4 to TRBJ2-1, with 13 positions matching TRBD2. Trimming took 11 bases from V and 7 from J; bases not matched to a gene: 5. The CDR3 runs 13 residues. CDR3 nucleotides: TGTGCCGGGGGACTAGCGGGATTTAATGAGCAGTTCTTC. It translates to CAGGLAGFNEQFF.

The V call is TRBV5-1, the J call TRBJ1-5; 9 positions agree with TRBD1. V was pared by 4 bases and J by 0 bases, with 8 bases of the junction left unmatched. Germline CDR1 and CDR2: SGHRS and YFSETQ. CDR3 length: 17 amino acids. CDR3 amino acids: CASSPGTGIYSNQPQHF. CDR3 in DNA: TGCGCCAGCAGCCCCGGGACAGGGATATATAGCAATCAGCCCCAGCATTTT.

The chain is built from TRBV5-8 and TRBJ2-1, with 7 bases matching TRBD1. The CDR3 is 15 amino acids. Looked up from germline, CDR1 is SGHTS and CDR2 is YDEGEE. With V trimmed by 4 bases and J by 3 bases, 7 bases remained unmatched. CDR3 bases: TGTGCCAGCAGCAGAAATGACAGGGACTACAATGAGCAGTTCTTC. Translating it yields CASSRNDRDYNEQFF.

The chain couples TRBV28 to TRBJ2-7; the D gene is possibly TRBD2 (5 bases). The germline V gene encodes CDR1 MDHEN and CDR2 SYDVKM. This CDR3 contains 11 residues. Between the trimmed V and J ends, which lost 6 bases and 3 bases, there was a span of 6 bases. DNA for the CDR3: TGTGCCAGCAGCCGGGGCTACGAGCAGTACTTC. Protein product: CASSRGYEQYF.

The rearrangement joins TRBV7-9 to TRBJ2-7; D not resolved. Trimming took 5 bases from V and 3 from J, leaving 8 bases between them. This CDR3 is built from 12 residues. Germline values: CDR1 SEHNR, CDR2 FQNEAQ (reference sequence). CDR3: CASSRPLYEQYF. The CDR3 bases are TGTGCCAGCAGCAGACCACTCTACGAGCAGTACTTC.

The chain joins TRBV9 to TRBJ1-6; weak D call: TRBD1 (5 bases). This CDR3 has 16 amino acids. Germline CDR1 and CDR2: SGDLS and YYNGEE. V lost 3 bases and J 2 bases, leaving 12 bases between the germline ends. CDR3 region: CASSARGVAYNSPLHF. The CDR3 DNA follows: TGTGCCAGCAGCGCGAGAGGGGTAGCCTATAATTCACCCCTCCACTTT.

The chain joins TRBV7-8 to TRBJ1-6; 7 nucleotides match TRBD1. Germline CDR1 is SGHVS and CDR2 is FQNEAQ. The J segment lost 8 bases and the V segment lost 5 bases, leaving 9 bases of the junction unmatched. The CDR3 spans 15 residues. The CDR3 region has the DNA TGTGCCAGCAGCGCCCACCGGGACAGAGATTCACCCCTCCACTTT. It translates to CASSAHRDRDSPLHF.

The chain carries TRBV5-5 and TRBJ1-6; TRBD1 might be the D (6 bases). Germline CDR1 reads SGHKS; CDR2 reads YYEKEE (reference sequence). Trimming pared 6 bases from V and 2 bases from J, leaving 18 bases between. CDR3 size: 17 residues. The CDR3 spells CASTVTSGATYNSPLHF. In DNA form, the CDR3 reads TGTGCCAGCACCGTAACCTCGGGGGCCACCTATAATTCACCCCTCCACTTT.

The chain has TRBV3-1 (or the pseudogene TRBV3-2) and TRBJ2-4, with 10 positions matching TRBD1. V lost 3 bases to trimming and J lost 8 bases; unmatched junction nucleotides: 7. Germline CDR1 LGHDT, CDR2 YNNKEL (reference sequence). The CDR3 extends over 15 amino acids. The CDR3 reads CASSHPRTGGDIQYF. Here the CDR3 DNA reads TGTGCCAGCAGCCATCCCCGGACAGGGGGAGACATTCAGTACTTC.

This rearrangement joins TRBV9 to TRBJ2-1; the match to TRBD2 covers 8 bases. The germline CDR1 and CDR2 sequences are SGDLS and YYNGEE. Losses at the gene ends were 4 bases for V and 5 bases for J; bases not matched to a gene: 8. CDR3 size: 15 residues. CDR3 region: CASSPTGGGNNEQFF. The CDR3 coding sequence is TGTGCCAGCAGCCCCACGGGGGGGGGAAACAATGAGCAGTTCTTC.

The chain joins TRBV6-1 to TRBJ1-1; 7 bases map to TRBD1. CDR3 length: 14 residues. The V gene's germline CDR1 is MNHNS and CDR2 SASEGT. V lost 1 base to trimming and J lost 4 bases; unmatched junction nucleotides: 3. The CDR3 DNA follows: TGTGCCAGCAGTGAAGAGGGGGCCGGCACTGAAGCTTTCTTT. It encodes CASSEEGAGTEAFF.

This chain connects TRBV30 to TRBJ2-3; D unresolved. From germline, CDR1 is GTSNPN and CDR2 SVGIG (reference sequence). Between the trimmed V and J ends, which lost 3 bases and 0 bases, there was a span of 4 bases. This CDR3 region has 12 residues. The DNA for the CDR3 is TGTGCCTGGAGCGCTAGCACAGATACGCAGTATTTT. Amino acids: CAWSASTDTQYF.

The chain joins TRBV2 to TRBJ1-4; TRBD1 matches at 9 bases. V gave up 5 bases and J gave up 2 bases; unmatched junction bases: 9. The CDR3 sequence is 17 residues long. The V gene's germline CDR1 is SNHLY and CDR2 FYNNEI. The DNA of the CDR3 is TGTGCCAGCAGTTCGGGACAGGGTGGGTTCACTAATGAAAAACTGTTTTTT. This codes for CASSSGQGGFTNEKLFF.

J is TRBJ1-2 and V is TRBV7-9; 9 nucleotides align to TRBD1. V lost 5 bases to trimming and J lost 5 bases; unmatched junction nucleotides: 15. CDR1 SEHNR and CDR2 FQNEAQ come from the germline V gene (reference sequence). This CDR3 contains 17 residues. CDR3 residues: CASSLPGQGRSWYGYTF. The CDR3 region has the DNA TGTGCCAGCAGCCTCCCGGGACAGGGTCGCTCTTGGTATGGCTACACCTTC.